This TCR beta chain came from a study of vaccination and CD4 T cells after COVID-19. Across the whole study: Six males and four females constituted the convalescent cohort, two of whom were Hispanic. Post-COVID samples had a sampling time that fell a median roughly 92 days after diagnosis (range 35 to 161). The study, taken as a whole, reports: Spike mono-reactive status applied to 304 of 307 vaccine-specific clones in convalescent patients.

TCRdb redid the calling of the PCR reads with MiXCR, one entry per CDR3 protein. The sample consists of 20,000 to 25,000 distinct CDR3 sequences, roughly 61% of them appearing once. With respect to this clonotype: The antigen is not known.

This sample comprised CD4+ T cells from blood, obtained before SARS-CoV-2 vaccination. This receptor was identified in a human donor who had recovered from COVID-19.

CDR3 bases: TGTGCCAGCAGCTCCCTACAGGGCCACGAGCAGTACTTC. It specifies CASSSLQGHEQYF. The chain recombines TRBV7-3 with TRBJ2-7; D perhaps matches TRBD1 (6 bases). The CDR3 spans 13 residues. V lost 4 bases to trimming and J lost 5 bases, with 12 bases between them. CDR1 SGHTA and CDR2 FQGTGA come from the germline V gene.